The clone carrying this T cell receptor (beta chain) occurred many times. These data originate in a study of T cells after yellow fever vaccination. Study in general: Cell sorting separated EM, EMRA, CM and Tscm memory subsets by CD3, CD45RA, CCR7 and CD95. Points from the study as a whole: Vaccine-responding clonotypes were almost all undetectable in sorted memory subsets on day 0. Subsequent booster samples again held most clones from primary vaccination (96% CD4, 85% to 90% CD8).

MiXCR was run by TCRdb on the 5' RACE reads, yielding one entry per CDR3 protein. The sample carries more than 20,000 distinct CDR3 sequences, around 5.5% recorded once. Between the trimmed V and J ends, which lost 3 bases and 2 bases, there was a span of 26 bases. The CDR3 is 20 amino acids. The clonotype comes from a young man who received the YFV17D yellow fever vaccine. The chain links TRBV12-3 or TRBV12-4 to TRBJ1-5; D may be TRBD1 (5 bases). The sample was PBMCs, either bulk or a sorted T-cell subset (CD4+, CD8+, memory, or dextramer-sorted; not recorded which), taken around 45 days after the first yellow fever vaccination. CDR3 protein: CASSFGRWQGGEFGNQPQHF. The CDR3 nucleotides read TGTGCCAGCAGTTTTGGTCGGTGGCAGGGAGGCGAGTTTGGCAATCAGCCCCAGCATTTT.